These 30 T cell receptor beta chains were sequenced from one sample in a study of T cell responses to AZD1222 COVID-19 vaccine. Clones were sequenced by immunoSEQ multiplex PCR, and TCRdb holds only the in-frame ones, with some missing. The repertoire holds roughly 110,000 clones, with about nine tenths as singletons. The sequenced sample was peripheral blood, obtained 28 days after the second AZD1222 dose. These receptors were collected from an adult who received the AZD1222 COVID-19 vaccine.

This chain joins TRBV15 and TRBJ2-2; TRBD2 matches at 11 bases. The CDR3 spans 17 residues. Germline V gives CDR1 LNHNV, CDR2 YYDKDF (reference sequence). Trimming took 5 bases from V and 5 from J; bases not matched to a gene: 10. CDR3 sequence: CATSRPQTSGTTGELFF. Written as DNA, the CDR3 is TGTGCCACCAGCCGTCCACAGACTAGCGGGACTACCGGGGAGCTGTTTTTT. Supplemented by reference TRBV15 and TRBJ2-2, the full variable domain reads DAMVIQNPRYQVTQFGKPVTLSCSQTLNHNVMYWYQQKSSQAPKLLFHYYDKDFNNEADTPDNFQSRRPNTSFCFLDIRSPGLGDTAMYLCATSRPQTSGTTGELFFGEGSRLTVL.

The chain recombines TRBV30 with TRBJ1-5; TRBD1 is a possible D gene (6 bases). The CDR3 has 18 residues. Germline CDR1 GTSNPN, CDR2 SVGIG (reference sequence). V was shortened by 2 bases and J by 0 bases, with 20 bases between the two germline ends. CDR3 region: CAWSRDRDTKYSNQPQHF. CDR3 bases: TGTGCCTGGAGTCGAGACCGGGACACTAAGTATAGCAATCAGCCCCAGCATTTT. Complete variable domain (other parts from reference TRBV30 and TRBJ1-5): SQTIHQWPATLVQPVGSPLSLECTVEGTSNPNLYWYRQAAGRGLQLLFYSVGIGQISSEVPQNLSASRPQDRQFILSSKKLLLSDSGFYLCAWSRDRDTKYSNQPQHFGDGTRLSIL.

This chain joins TRBV11-3 and TRBJ1-1; D not resolved. The CDR3 spans 13 residues. Trimming pared 4 bases from V and 5 bases from J, leaving 11 bases between. Germline V CDR1 and CDR2: SGHNT, YENEEA. The CDR3 coding sequence is TGTGCCAGCAGCTCCCGGGTTGCTACTGAAGCTTTCTTT. Protein: CASSSRVATEAFF.

J is TRBJ2-7 and V is TRBV12-3 or TRBV12-4, with D possibly matching TRBD1 (6 bases). The CDR3 covers 11 residues. V was shortened by 5 bases and J by 7 bases, with 9 bases between the two germline ends. This CDR3 reads CASSIGQEQYF. The CDR3 DNA sequence: TGTGCCAGCAGTATAGGACAGGAGCAGTACTTC.

The J gene is TRBJ1-2, the V gene TRBV5-6; D is undetermined. Trimming stripped 0 bases from V and 4 bases from J, with 10 bases between. The CDR3 extends over 14 amino acids. The germline gives CDR1 SGHDT, CDR2 YYEEEE. This chain's CDR3 is CASSLGQILYGYTF. The CDR3, as DNA: TGTGCCAGCAGCTTGGGGCAGATTCTCTATGGCTACACCTTC.

V and J are TRBV5-1 and TRBJ2-4; no reliable D call. Trimming pared 0 bases from V and 9 bases from J, leaving 13 bases between. Germline V CDR1 and CDR2: SGHRS, YFSETQ. The CDR3 contains 14 residues. CDR3 DNA: TGCGCCAGCAGCTTGGAGGTGGCCTCGGGCATTCAGTACTTC. Amino acids: CASSLEVASGIQYF.

The V call is TRBV5-1, the J call TRBJ2-7, with 7 positions matching TRBD2. With V trimmed by 0 bases and J by 7 bases, 10 bases remained unmatched. The CDR3 extends over 15 amino acids. CDR1 SGHRS and CDR2 YFSETQ come from the germline V gene. This CDR3 is CASSLAQLTSSEQYF. The CDR3 bases are TGCGCCAGCAGCTTGGCTCAGCTGACTAGCAGTGAGCAGTACTTC.

The V and J genes are TRBV19 and TRBJ1-1, with 11 positions matching TRBD1. The CDR3 is made up of 16 amino acids. Trimming took 6 bases from V and 4 from J; bases not matched to a gene: 10. Germline V lookup: CDR1 LNHDA, CDR2 SQIVND (reference sequence). In DNA, the CDR3 is TGTGCCAGTAGACGAGCCGGACAGGGGGCTGTCACTGAAGCTTTCTTT. Its protein is CASRRAGQGAVTEAFF. Full variable domain (outside the CDR3, taken from reference TRBV19 and TRBJ1-1): DGGITQSPKYLFRKEGQNVTLSCEQNLNHDAMYWYRQDPGQGLRLIYYSQIVNDFQKGDIAEGYSVSREKKESFPLTVTSAQKNPTAFYLCASRRAGQGAVTEAFFGQGTRLTVV.

The rearrangement links TRBV4-2 to TRBJ2-7; 9 bases line up with TRBD2. This CDR3 is built from 16 residues. Germline loops: CDR1 LGHNA, CDR2 YNFKEQ. Unmatched junction bases numbered 9, after V lost 0 bases and J lost 6 bases. The CDR3 sequence: CASSQDRGTSSLEQYF. In DNA, the CDR3 is TGTGCCAGCAGCCAAGATCGGGGGACTAGCTCCCTCGAGCAGTACTTC.

This chain connects TRBV11-2 to TRBJ1-1; the D is unclear. The CDR3 is 14 residues long. Trimming took 2 bases from V and 1 from J, leaving 8 bases between them. Germline V lookup: CDR1 SGHAT, CDR2 FQNNGV. As DNA, the CDR3 is TGTGCCAGCAGCTTACCATCGGCGAACACTGAAGCTTTCTTT. This sequence encodes CASSLPSANTEAFF.

The chain combines TRBV9 with TRBJ1-3, with D maybe TRBD1 (5 bases). The germline gives CDR1 SGDLS, CDR2 YYNGEE. Trimming stripped 3 bases from V and 0 bases from J, with 28 bases between. The CDR3 is made up of 21 amino acids. The CDR3 loop is CASSAGNQADLVGASGNTIYF. CDR3 DNA: TGTGCCAGCAGCGCAGGTAACCAGGCCGACTTGGTCGGGGCCTCTGGAAACACCATATATTTT.

The genes are TRBV19 and TRBJ1-2, with a weak D call TRBD1 (6 bases). Germline V gene lookup returns CDR1 LNHDA and CDR2 SQIVND (reference sequence). The CDR3 runs 14 residues. Deletions cut 6 bases from V and 3 bases from J, with 14 bases between. CDR3 sequence (DNA): TGTGCCAGTAGATGGGGGCAAGGGGACTATGGCTACACCTTC. It codes for CASRWGQGDYGYTF. The whole variable domain, filled in from reference TRBV19 and TRBJ1-2, reads DGGITQSPKYLFRKEGQNVTLSCEQNLNHDAMYWYRQDPGQGLRLIYYSQIVNDFQKGDIAEGYSVSREKKESFPLTVTSAQKNPTAFYLCASRWGQGDYGYTFGSGTRLTVV.

The V call is TRBV25-1, the J call TRBJ1-6; D is undetermined. With 1 base removed from V and 15 bases from J, the gap between germline ends came to 10 bases. CDR1 and CDR2 (germline): MGHDK, SYGVNS. This CDR3 has 12 amino acids. In DNA, the CDR3 is TGTGCCAGCAGTGAATTGGGCAGTCGCCTCCACTTT. This encodes CASSELGSRLHF.

The rearrangement uses TRBV7-8 and TRBJ1-5; D ambiguous. The CDR3 is made up of 14 amino acids. Trimming took off 2 bases at V and 2 bases at J, with 7 bases between the two ends. Germline V gene sequence: CDR1 SGHVS, CDR2 FQNEAQ. The CDR3 bases are TGTGCCAGCAGCTTACGGGTCGGCAATCAGCCCCAGCATTTT. It is translated as CASSLRVGNQPQHF.

This clone was recorded only once. The V and J genes are TRBV9 and TRBJ2-7; 11 nucleotides agree with TRBD1. CDR3 size: 15 residues. In germline, CDR1 is SGDLS, CDR2 YYNGEE. V shed 0 bases, J shed 4 bases, and the junction held 3 bases outside the gene matches. The CDR3 region is CASSVGTGGLYEQYF. The CDR3 bases are TGTGCCAGCAGCGTAGGGACAGGGGGCTTATACGAGCAGTACTTC.

The J gene is TRBJ2-7, the V gene TRBV5-4; 7 nucleotides match TRBD1. CDR1 and CDR2 from the germline V gene are SGHNT and YYREEE (reference sequence). The junction had 6 bases not matched to a gene; V was cut back by 4 bases and J by 5 bases. The CDR3 totals 13 residues. CDR3 sequence: CASSATGTDEQYF. The CDR3 DNA reads TGTGCCAGCAGCGCAACCGGGACAGACGAGCAGTACTTC.

The chain is built from TRBV7-2 and TRBJ2-2, with D tentatively TRBD1 (7 bases). Trimming left V 5 bases short and J 7 bases short, with 14 bases between. CDR1 SGHTA and CDR2 FQGNSA come from the germline V gene. The CDR3 runs to 14 residues. CDR3 DNA sequence: TGTGCCAGCAGCCGTCAGGGGGGCGGCGGGGAGCTGTTTTTT. Encoded protein: CASSRQGGGGELFF.

V and J are TRBV10-3 and TRBJ1-4; 10 nucleotides align to TRBD1. CDR1 and CDR2 (germline): ENHRY, SYGVKD. This CDR3 contains 16 residues. V gave up 3 bases and J gave up 7 bases; unmatched junction bases: 8. Written as DNA, the CDR3 is TGTGCCATCAGTGATTCGGACAGGGGGGCCGGTGAAAAACTGTTTTTT. Protein product: CAISDSDRGAGEKLFF.

The chain employs TRBV5-1 and TRBJ2-3, with D uncertain. CDR1 and CDR2 from the germline V gene are SGHRS and YFSETQ. V lost 4 bases to trimming and J lost 0 bases, with 15 bases between them. This CDR3 is 16 amino acids long. The CDR3 nucleotides are TGCGCCAGCAGCCAGGACCGCGGTGGAAGCACAGATACGCAGTATTTT. Residues: CASSQDRGGSTDTQYF.

This rearrangement joins TRBV18 to TRBJ2-7; D might be TRBD1 or TRBD2, each matching 6 bases. Deletions cut 0 bases from V and 1 base from J, with 13 bases between. This CDR3 comprises 16 residues. CDR1 is KGHSH and CDR2 is LQKENI in the germline V gene. CDR3 amino acids: CASSPPGGGSSYEQYF. CDR3 bases: TGTGCCAGCTCACCACCCGGAGGGGGGAGTTCCTACGAGCAGTACTTC.

This chain links TRBV21-1 with TRBJ1-4; the table gives TRBD1 as D, unverified against the DNA. TRBV21-1 is noted as a pseudogene. The CDR3 is 15 residues long. The chain's CDR3 is CASSQGTGYDEKLFF. As DNA, the CDR3 is TGTGCCAGCAGCCAAGGGACAGGGTACGATGAAAAACTGTTTTTT.

This clone was picked up a small number of times. The chain's CDR3 is CASSFRQGALKTQYF. DNA of the CDR3: TGTGCCAGCAGCTTTCGACAGGGGGCTTTGAAGACCCAGTACTTC. This sequence joins TRBV5-4 and TRBJ2-5; TRBD1 agrees at 10 bases. Trimming at V came to 2 bases and at J to 6 bases, leaving 7 bases not matched to a gene. This CDR3 has 15 residues. Germline loops: CDR1 SGHNT, CDR2 YYREEE (reference sequence).

The chain uses TRBV5-1 and TRBJ1-2; the match to TRBD1 covers 9 bases. This CDR3 has 15 amino acids. Germline trimming cut 1 base from V and 7 bases from J; bases unmatched to any gene: 8. Germline V CDR1 and CDR2: SGHRS, YFSETQ. Written as DNA, the CDR3 is TGCGCCAGCAGCTTGACAGGGGGCGTTTTGGGTGGCTACACCTTC. Protein product: CASSLTGGVLGGYTF.

V and J are TRBV9 and TRBJ1-4; D is unclear. Germline V gene lookup returns CDR1 SGDLS and CDR2 YYNGEE. This CDR3 is 14 amino acids long. V gave up 3 bases and J gave up 3 bases, with 9 bases separating them. The CDR3 sequence is CASSGRQPNEKLFF. As DNA, the CDR3 is TGTGCCAGCAGCGGGCGCCAGCCTAATGAAAAACTGTTTTTT.

The chain joins TRBV19 to TRBJ1-5; TRBD1 matches at 12 bases. V gave up 4 bases and J gave up 2 bases; unmatched junction bases: 6. The CDR3 has 17 amino acids. CDR1 is LNHDA, CDR2 SQIVND, per germline (reference sequence). Written as DNA, the CDR3 is TGTGCCAGTAGTAGGGACAGGGGGCGCACAGGCAATCAGCCCCAGCATTTT. Residues: CASSRDRGRTGNQPQHF. The variable domain in full, completed from reference TRBV19 and TRBJ1-5, reads DGGITQSPKYLFRKEGQNVTLSCEQNLNHDAMYWYRQDPGQGLRLIYYSQIVNDFQKGDIAEGYSVSREKKESFPLTVTSAQKNPTAFYLCASSRDRGRTGNQPQHFGDGTRLSIL.

As DNA, the CDR3 is TGTGCCAGTAGCGGGACACATTATGGCTACACCTTC. Amino acid sequence: CASSGTHYGYTF. V gene TRBV19 combines with J gene TRBJ1-2; perhaps TRBD1 as D (6 bases). Per germline, CDR1 LNHDA and CDR2 SQIVND (reference sequence). This CDR3 contains 12 residues. V was shortened by 6 bases and J by 5 bases, with 10 bases between the two germline ends. The full variable domain, with the rest looked up from reference TRBV19 and TRBJ1-2, is DGGITQSPKYLFRKEGQNVTLSCEQNLNHDAMYWYRQDPGQGLRLIYYSQIVNDFQKGDIAEGYSVSREKKESFPLTVTSAQKNPTAFYLCASSGTHYGYTFGSGTRLTVV.

This clone showed up just a few times. The chain carries TRBV19 and TRBJ1-1; D remains unclear. Germline values: CDR1 LNHDA, CDR2 SQIVND (reference sequence). The CDR3 is 12 residues long. V shed 5 bases and J shed 1 base, with 5 bases lying between them. The CDR3 here is CASSFKNTEAFF. The DNA of the CDR3 is TGTGCCAGTAGTTTCAAGAACACTGAAGCTTTCTTT.

The rearrangement uses TRBV5-6 and TRBJ2-2; D tentatively fits TRBD1 or TRBD2 (6 bases each). This CDR3 contains 15 residues. The V end was cut by 0 bases, the J end by 4 bases, with 10 bases between. Germline V gene lookup returns CDR1 SGHDT and CDR2 YYEEEE. CDR3 DNA: TGTGCCAGCAGCTTGGTAGGGGGACTCACCGGGGAGCTGTTTTTT. Translated, it gives CASSLVGGLTGELFF.

This chain connects TRBV9 to TRBJ2-2; possibly TRBD1 for D (5 bases). This CDR3 is 15 amino acids long. Per germline, CDR1 SGDLS and CDR2 YYNGEE. V was trimmed by 2 bases and J by 0 bases, leaving 8 bases between them. CDR3 region: CASSVRVSNTGELFF. The CDR3 bases are TGTGCCAGCAGCGTCAGGGTATCGAACACCGGGGAGCTGTTTTTT.

The chain recombines TRBV29-1 with TRBJ2-1, with D perhaps matching TRBD1 or TRBD2 (5 bases each). The CDR3 consists of 11 residues. CDR1 is SQVTM and CDR2 is ANQGSEA in the germline V gene. With 6 bases removed from V and 7 bases from J, the gap between germline ends came to 10 bases. CDR3 loop: CSVSEGNEQFF. In DNA, the CDR3 is TGCAGCGTCTCTGAGGGGAATGAGCAGTTCTTC.